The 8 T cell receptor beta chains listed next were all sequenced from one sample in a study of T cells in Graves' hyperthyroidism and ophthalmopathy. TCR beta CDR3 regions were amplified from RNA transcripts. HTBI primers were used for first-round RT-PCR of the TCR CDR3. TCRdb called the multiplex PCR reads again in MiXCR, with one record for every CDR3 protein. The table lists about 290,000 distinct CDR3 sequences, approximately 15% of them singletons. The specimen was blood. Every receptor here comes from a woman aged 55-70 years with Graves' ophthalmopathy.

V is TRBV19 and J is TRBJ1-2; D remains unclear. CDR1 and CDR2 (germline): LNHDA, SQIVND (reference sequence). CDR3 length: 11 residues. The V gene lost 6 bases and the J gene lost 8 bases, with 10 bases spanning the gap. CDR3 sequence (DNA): TGTGCCAGTAGAGCAGGCGAAGGCTACACCTTC. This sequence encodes CASRAGEGYTF.

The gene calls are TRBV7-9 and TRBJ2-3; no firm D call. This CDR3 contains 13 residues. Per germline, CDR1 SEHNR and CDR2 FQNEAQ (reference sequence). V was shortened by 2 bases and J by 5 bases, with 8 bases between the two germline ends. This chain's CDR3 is CASSLPSEDTQYF. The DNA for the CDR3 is TGTGCCAGCAGCTTACCCTCGGAAGATACGCAGTATTTT.

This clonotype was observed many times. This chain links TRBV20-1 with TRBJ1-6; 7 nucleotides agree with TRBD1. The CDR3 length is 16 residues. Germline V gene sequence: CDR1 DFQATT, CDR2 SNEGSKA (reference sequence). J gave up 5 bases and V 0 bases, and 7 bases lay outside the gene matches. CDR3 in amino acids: CSARDPGQADNSPLHF. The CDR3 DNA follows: TGCAGTGCTAGAGATCCAGGACAGGCCGATAATTCACCCCTCCACTTT.

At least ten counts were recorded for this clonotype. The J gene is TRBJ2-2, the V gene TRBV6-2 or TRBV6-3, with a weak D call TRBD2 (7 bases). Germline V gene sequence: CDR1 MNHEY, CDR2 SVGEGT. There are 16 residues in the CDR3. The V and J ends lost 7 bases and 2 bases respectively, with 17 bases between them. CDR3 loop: CASTTLGGPNTGELFF. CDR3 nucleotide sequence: TGTGCCAGCACCACTCTGGGGGGGCCTAACACCGGGGAGCTGTTTTTT.

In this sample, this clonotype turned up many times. The CDR3 coding sequence is TGCGCCAGCAGCCCAGCGATCTCACTTTCAACTAATGAAAAACTGTTTTTT. This codes for CASSPAISLSTNEKLFF. V gene TRBV5-1 combines with J gene TRBJ1-4; D is undetermined. Germline V gene sequence: CDR1 SGHRS, CDR2 YFSETQ. The CDR3 sequence is 17 residues long. The V end lost 4 bases, the J end lost 0 bases, and 16 bases lay between the germline ends. Full variable domain (outside the CDR3, taken from reference TRBV5-1 and TRBJ1-4): KAGVTQTPRYLIKTRGQQVTLSCSPISGHRSVSWYQQTPGQGLQFLFEYFSETQRNKGNFPGRFSGRQFSNSRSEMNVSTLELGDSALYLCASSPAISLSTNEKLFFGSGTQLSVL.

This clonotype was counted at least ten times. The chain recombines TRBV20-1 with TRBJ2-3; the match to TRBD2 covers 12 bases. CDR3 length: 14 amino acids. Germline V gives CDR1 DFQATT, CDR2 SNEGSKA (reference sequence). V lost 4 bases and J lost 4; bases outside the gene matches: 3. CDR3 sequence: CSAKGLAGSDTQYF. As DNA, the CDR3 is TGCAGTGCTAAGGGACTAGCGGGTTCAGATACGCAGTATTTT.

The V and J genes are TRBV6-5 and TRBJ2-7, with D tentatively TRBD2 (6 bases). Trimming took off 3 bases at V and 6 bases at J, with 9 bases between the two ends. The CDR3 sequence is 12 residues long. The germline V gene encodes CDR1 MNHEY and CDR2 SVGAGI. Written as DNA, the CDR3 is TGTGCCAGCAGTTATCTGGGGGGCGAGCAGTACTTC. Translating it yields CASSYLGGEQYF.

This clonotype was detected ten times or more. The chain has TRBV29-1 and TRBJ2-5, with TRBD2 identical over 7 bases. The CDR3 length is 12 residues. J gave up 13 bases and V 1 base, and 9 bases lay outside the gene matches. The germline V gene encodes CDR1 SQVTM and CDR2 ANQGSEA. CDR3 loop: CSVEGGGDSPYF. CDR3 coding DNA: TGCAGCGTTGAAGGGGGGGGGGACTCCCCGTACTTC.